One T cell receptor (beta chain) is described in this entry. Its antigen remains unidentified. The naive CD8+ gate required CD45RO-CCR7+CD27+CD95- phenotype. This entry belongs to a study of CXCR3-negative and CXCR3-positive naive CD8 T cells. Findings of the study overall: Comparably high diversity was seen in both naive subsets, and much lower diversity in memory CD8+ cells. The study found more hydrophobic TRB CDR3s in CXCR3-positive naive cells than in CXCR3-negative naive cells.

Libraries were UMI-labeled 5' RACE TRB cDNA. Using the 5' RACE reads, TCRdb records one entry per CDR3 protein without DNA. In total, the table holds 150,000 to 180,000 distinct CDR3 sequences. The CDR3 is made up of 14 amino acids. Germline CDR1 and CDR2: SQVTM and ANQGSEA. The TCR comes from a human donor in good health. Some clones in this sample may be carry-over from other donors' samples. The sample consisted of naive CXCR3+ CD8+ T cells from blood. Specified subset: CD45RO-CCR7+CD27+CD95- naive CD8+ T cells expressing CXCR3 (TNR3+). The rearrangement links TRBV29-1 to TRBJ2-1; the D gene TCRdb calls, TRBD1, cannot be checked with no DNA. The CDR3 here is CSVPLTGMYNEQFF.